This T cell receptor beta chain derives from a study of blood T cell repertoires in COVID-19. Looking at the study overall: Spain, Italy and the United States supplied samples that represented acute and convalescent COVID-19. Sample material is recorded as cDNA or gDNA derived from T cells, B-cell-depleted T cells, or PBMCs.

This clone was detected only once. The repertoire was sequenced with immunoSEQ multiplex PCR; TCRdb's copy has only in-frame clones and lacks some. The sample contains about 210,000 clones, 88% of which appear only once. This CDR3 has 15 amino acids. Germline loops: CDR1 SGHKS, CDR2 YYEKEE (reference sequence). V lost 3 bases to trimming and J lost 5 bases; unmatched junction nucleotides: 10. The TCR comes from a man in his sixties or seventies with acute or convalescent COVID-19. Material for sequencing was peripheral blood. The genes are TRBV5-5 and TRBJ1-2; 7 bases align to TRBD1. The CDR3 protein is CASSSGTANLYGYTF. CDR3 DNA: TGTGCCAGCAGCTCCGGGACAGCGAACCTTTATGGCTACACCTTC.